This T cell receptor beta chain was sequenced during a study of prognosis after radiotherapy for stage I lung cancer. This clonotype was counted many times. V lost 3 bases and J lost 0; bases outside the gene matches: 5. The CDR3 runs to 16 residues. The germline gives CDR1 KGHDR, CDR2 SFDVKD. Starting from genomic DNA, TCR beta CDR3 was amplified through two-round multiplex PCR. The authors ran first-round PCR with primers specific to each TRBV and TRBJ gene. TCRdb reprocessed the multiplex PCR reads via MiXCR and lists one record per CDR3 protein. The sample includes around 18,000 distinct CDR3 sequences, around 29% of them seen just once.

This clonotype originated in a donor older than 45 with non-small cell lung cancer. The material was PBMCs, obtained before or after stereotactic body radiation therapy (not recorded which). The J gene is TRBJ2-3, the V gene TRBV24-1; 7 nucleotides agree with TRBD2. The chain's CDR3 is CATSDDLRGSTDTQYF. CDR3 DNA: TGTGCCACCAGTGATGACTTGCGGGGGAGCACAGATACGCAGTATTTT.